Listed below are T cell receptor beta chains from one sample, sequenced in a study of T-cell reconstitution after alpha-beta-depleted transplantation in children. In TCRdb, the PCR reads were re-called with MiXCR into one record per CDR3 protein. The sample holds 250,000 to 300,000 distinct CDR3 sequences, around 10% seen once. The sequencing here drew on PBMCs, taken before TCRalphabeta/CD19-depleted stem cell transplant. All receptors derive from a boy less than two years old with acute myeloid leukemia, due to receive a stem cell transplant. Both conserved end residues are part of each CDR3. Each record gives: D gene, V gene, clone size, J gene, CDR3 protein, CDR3 DNA. A D gene is named only where the DNA matches it firmly. Size is omitted from some rows. Given values are once, few, many or a class for expanded clones.

d_call: TRBD1
v_call: TRBV28
clone_size: many
j_call: TRBJ1-3
cdr3_aa: CASTRDSPAFSGNTIYF
cdr3_nt: TGTGCCAGCACCCGGGACAGCCCAGCTTTCTCTGGAAACACCATATATTTT

d_call: NA
v_call: TRBV7-2
clone_size: many
j_call: TRBJ2-5
cdr3_aa: CASGEMGLAKETQYF
cdr3_nt: TGTGCCAGCGGGGAAATGGGGCTAGCAAAAGAGACCCAGTACTTC

d_call: TRBD1
v_call: TRBV7-9
clone_size: NA
j_call: TRBJ2-3
cdr3_aa: CASSSRDRDTDTQYF
cdr3_nt: TGTGCCAGCAGCTCCCGGGACAGGGACACAGATACGCAGTATTTT

d_call: NA
v_call: TRBV6-4
clone_size: many
j_call: TRBJ2-1
cdr3_aa: CASRKEPGSYNEQFF
cdr3_nt: TGTGCCAGCAGAAAAGAACCCGGCTCCTACAATGAGCAGTTCTTC

d_call: NA
v_call: TRBV6-2/TRBV6-3
clone_size: many
j_call: TRBJ2-1
cdr3_aa: CASSYPGVSYNEQFF
cdr3_nt: TGTGCCAGCAGTTACCCGGGGGTCTCCTACAATGAGCAGTTCTTC

d_call: TRBD2
v_call: TRBV12-3/TRBV12-4
clone_size: many
j_call: TRBJ2-2
cdr3_aa: CASHRLAGAGELFF
cdr3_nt: TGTGCCAGCCATCGGCTAGCGGGAGCCGGGGAGCTGTTTTTT

d_call: TRBD1
v_call: TRBV12-3/TRBV12-4
clone_size: many
j_call: TRBJ2-2
cdr3_aa: CASRGQGSGELFF
cdr3_nt: TGTGCCAGCAGAGGACAGGGGTCCGGGGAGCTGTTTTTT

d_call: NA
v_call: TRBV11-3
clone_size: many
j_call: TRBJ2-1
cdr3_aa: CASSGLAAYNEQFF
cdr3_nt: TGTGCCAGCAGCGGTCTAGCAGCCTACAATGAGCAGTTCTTC

d_call: NA
v_call: TRBV5-1
clone_size: many
j_call: TRBJ2-7
cdr3_aa: CASSSGLLPTYEQYF
cdr3_nt: TGCGCCAGCAGCTCAGGACTCCTCCCCACGTACGAGCAGTACTTC

d_call: TRBD1
v_call: TRBV2
clone_size: NA
j_call: TRBJ2-5
cdr3_aa: CASSDRKTGTGSLQETQYF
cdr3_nt: TGTGCCAGCAGCGATCGGAAGACCGGGACAGGGTCTTTGCAAGAGACCCAGTACTTC

d_call: TRBD2
v_call: TRBV20-1
clone_size: many
j_call: TRBJ2-3
cdr3_aa: CSARVRTSGTDTQYF
cdr3_nt: TGCAGTGCTAGAGTCCGGACTAGCGGCACAGATACGCAGTATTTT

d_call: NA
v_call: TRBV15
clone_size: few
j_call: TRBJ2-7
cdr3_aa: CATSNRGGLHYYEQYF
cdr3_nt: TGTGCCACCAGCAACCGGGGAGGACTTCACTACTACGAGCAGTACTTC

d_call: NA
v_call: TRBV20-1
clone_size: many
j_call: TRBJ2-7
cdr3_aa: CSARDMRLEVYEQYF
cdr3_nt: TGCAGTGCTAGAGATATGCGGTTAGAAGTCTACGAGCAGTACTTC

d_call: NA
v_call: TRBV6-1
clone_size: many
j_call: TRBJ1-2
cdr3_aa: CASSSGEDYYGYTF
cdr3_nt: TGTGCCAGCAGCTCGGGAGAGGATTACTATGGCTACACCTTC

d_call: TRBD2
v_call: TRBV4-3
clone_size: NA
j_call: TRBJ2-1
cdr3_aa: CASSQGSSGPYNEQFF
cdr3_nt: TGCGCCAGCAGCCAAGGCTCTAGCGGGCCGTACAATGAGCAGTTCTTC

d_call: TRBD1
v_call: TRBV10-3
clone_size: many
j_call: TRBJ2-7
cdr3_aa: CAISGQGTYEQYF
cdr3_nt: TGTGCCATCAGTGGACAGGGGACCTACGAGCAGTACTTC

d_call: TRBD2
v_call: TRBV24-1
clone_size: many
j_call: TRBJ2-1
cdr3_aa: CATHTSGRPYNEQFF
cdr3_nt: TGTGCCACCCATACTAGCGGGAGGCCCTACAATGAGCAGTTCTTC

d_call: TRBD1
v_call: TRBV29-1
clone_size: NA
j_call: TRBJ2-3
cdr3_aa: CSVAHPGQGAGSTDTQYF
cdr3_nt: TGCAGCGTTGCCCACCCGGGACAGGGGGCGGGGAGCACAGATACGCAGTATTTT

d_call: TRBD2
v_call: TRBV20-1
clone_size: few
j_call: TRBJ2-7
cdr3_aa: CSARAGTNPYEQYF
cdr3_nt: TGCAGTGCTAGAGCGGGGACTAACCCCTACGAGCAGTACTTC

d_call: NA
v_call: TRBV18
clone_size: many
j_call: TRBJ1-1
cdr3_aa: CASSPGASKNTEAFF
cdr3_nt: TGTGCCAGCTCACCAGGCGCTTCCAAGAACACTGAAGCTTTCTTT

d_call: NA
v_call: TRBV13
clone_size: NA
j_call: TRBJ2-2
cdr3_aa: CASSLESNTGELFF
cdr3_nt: TGTGCCAGCAGCTTAGAGTCAAACACCGGGGAGCTGTTTTTT

d_call: NA
v_call: TRBV2
clone_size: many
j_call: TRBJ2-2
cdr3_aa: CASTPDPTGELFF
cdr3_nt: TGTGCCAGCACCCCTGACCCCACCGGGGAGCTGTTTTTT

d_call: NA
v_call: TRBV18
clone_size: NA
j_call: TRBJ1-1
cdr3_aa: CASSPYNTEAFF
cdr3_nt: TGTGCCAGCTCACCTTATAACACTGAAGCTTTCTTT

d_call: TRBD2
v_call: TRBV6-1
clone_size: many
j_call: TRBJ2-1
cdr3_aa: CASTLAGGRNEQFF
cdr3_nt: TGTGCCAGCACCTTAGCGGGGGGGCGGAATGAGCAGTTCTTC

d_call: NA
v_call: TRBV29-1
clone_size: NA
j_call: TRBJ2-1
cdr3_aa: CTLSRDGEQFF
cdr3_nt: TGCACCCTAAGCAGGGATGGAGAGCAGTTCTTC

d_call: TRBD2
v_call: TRBV9
clone_size: many
j_call: TRBJ2-1
cdr3_aa: CASSVFGTSANEQFF
cdr3_nt: TGTGCCAGCAGCGTGTTCGGGACTAGTGCTAATGAGCAGTTCTTC

d_call: TRBD1
v_call: TRBV4-2
clone_size: few
j_call: TRBJ1-2
cdr3_aa: CASSQDSGDRVGYGYTF
cdr3_nt: TGTGCCAGCAGCCAAGATTCAGGGGACAGGGTGGGGTATGGCTACACCTTC

d_call: NA
v_call: TRBV7-3
clone_size: few
j_call: TRBJ2-5
cdr3_aa: CASSQHGLTSETQYF
cdr3_nt: TGTGCCAGCAGCCAACACGGCCTGACATCAGAGACCCAGTACTTC

d_call: NA
v_call: TRBV12-3/TRBV12-4
clone_size: many
j_call: TRBJ2-6
cdr3_aa: CASSLRARASGANVLTF
cdr3_nt: TGTGCCAGCAGTTTAAGGGCCAGGGCCTCTGGGGCCAACGTCCTGACTTTC

d_call: NA
v_call: TRBV18
clone_size: many
j_call: TRBJ2-3
cdr3_aa: CASSPLRRALTDTQYF
cdr3_nt: TGTGCCAGCTCACCACTGAGGCGAGCCCTAACAGATACGCAGTATTTT

d_call: TRBD1
v_call: TRBV6-5
clone_size: many
j_call: TRBJ2-7
cdr3_aa: CASRGDRVLASSYEQYF
cdr3_nt: TGTGCCAGCAGAGGGGACAGGGTCCTAGCGAGCTCCTACGAGCAGTACTTC

d_call: TRBD2
v_call: TRBV19
clone_size: few
j_call: TRBJ2-3
cdr3_aa: CASSARGLAGSTDTQYF
cdr3_nt: TGTGCCAGTAGTGCAAGGGGGCTAGCGGGGAGCACAGATACGCAGTATTTT

d_call: NA
v_call: TRBV12-3/TRBV12-4
clone_size: many
j_call: TRBJ2-5
cdr3_aa: CASSSIAGIKETQYF
cdr3_nt: TGTGCCAGCAGTTCAATAGCCGGAATCAAAGAGACCCAGTACTTC

d_call: TRBD1
v_call: TRBV9
clone_size: many
j_call: TRBJ2-1
cdr3_aa: CASSPPDRVYNEQFF
cdr3_nt: TGTGCCAGCAGCCCACCGGACAGGGTGTACAATGAGCAGTTCTTC

d_call: NA
v_call: TRBV12-3/TRBV12-4
clone_size: many
j_call: TRBJ1-2
cdr3_aa: CASSLLGGGYTF
cdr3_nt: TGTGCCAGCAGTCTCCTAGGGGGGGGCTACACCTTC

d_call: NA
v_call: TRBV5-1
clone_size: many
j_call: TRBJ2-5
cdr3_aa: CASSRNQGETQYF
cdr3_nt: TGCGCCAGCAGCCGCAATCAGGGGGAGACCCAGTACTTC

d_call: NA
v_call: TRBV2
clone_size: many
j_call: TRBJ2-7
cdr3_aa: CASSDLLSYEQYF
cdr3_nt: TGTGCCAGCAGTGACCTCCTCTCCTACGAGCAGTACTTC

d_call: NA
v_call: TRBV29-1
clone_size: many
j_call: TRBJ2-3
cdr3_aa: CSVEFSTDTQYF
cdr3_nt: TGCAGCGTCGAGTTCTCCACAGATACGCAGTATTTT

d_call: NA
v_call: TRBV18
clone_size: many
j_call: TRBJ2-7
cdr3_aa: CASSPGQTVPYEQYF
cdr3_nt: TGTGCCAGCTCACCAGGGCAGACGGTGCCCTACGAGCAGTACTTC

d_call: TRBD1
v_call: TRBV5-1
clone_size: many
j_call: TRBJ1-2
cdr3_aa: CASSAWTGANYGYTF
cdr3_nt: TGCGCCAGCAGCGCCTGGACAGGGGCTAACTATGGCTACACCTTC

d_call: NA
v_call: TRBV24-1
clone_size: many
j_call: TRBJ2-3
cdr3_aa: CATSDFSRTGTDTQYF
cdr3_nt: TGTGCCACCAGTGATTTTTCGCGTACGGGCACAGATACGCAGTATTTT

d_call: TRBD1
v_call: TRBV2
clone_size: few
j_call: TRBJ2-7
cdr3_aa: CASMGTGGATYEQYF
cdr3_nt: TGTGCCAGCATGGGGACAGGGGGCGCGACCTACGAGCAGTACTTC

d_call: TRBD1
v_call: TRBV7-9
clone_size: NA
j_call: TRBJ2-5
cdr3_aa: CASSYRTGWTQYF
cdr3_nt: TGTGCCAGCAGCTATAGGACAGGATGGACCCAGTACTTC

d_call: TRBD1
v_call: TRBV12-3/TRBV12-4
clone_size: NA
j_call: TRBJ2-1
cdr3_aa: CASSLGAGTGYNEQFF
cdr3_nt: TGTGCCAGCAGTTTAGGAGCCGGGACAGGCTACAATGAGCAGTTCTTC

d_call: NA
v_call: TRBV10-3
clone_size: many
j_call: TRBJ2-7
cdr3_aa: CAISGLVGVSYEQYF
cdr3_nt: TGTGCCATCAGTGGGCTAGTGGGAGTCTCCTACGAGCAGTACTTC

d_call: NA
v_call: TRBV28
clone_size: NA
j_call: TRBJ2-7
cdr3_aa: CASSYRRDKVLGQYF
cdr3_nt: TGTGCCAGCAGTTACCGCCGGGACAAGGTCCTGGGGCAGTACTTC

d_call: TRBD2
v_call: TRBV12-3/TRBV12-4
clone_size: many
j_call: TRBJ2-7
cdr3_aa: CASSFGSASGRYEQYF
cdr3_nt: TGTGCCAGCAGTTTTGGGTCTGCTAGCGGGAGATACGAGCAGTACTTC

d_call: NA
v_call: TRBV4-2
clone_size: many
j_call: TRBJ2-2
cdr3_aa: CASSQDYRGTGELFF
cdr3_nt: TGTGCCAGCAGCCAAGATTACCGGGGAACCGGGGAGCTGTTTTTT

d_call: NA
v_call: TRBV5-6
clone_size: NA
j_call: TRBJ2-3
cdr3_aa: CASSLTGTSRTDTQYF
cdr3_nt: TGTGCCAGCAGCTTGACTGGGACCTCCCGCACAGATACGCAGTATTTT

d_call: NA
v_call: TRBV6-2/TRBV6-3
clone_size: many
j_call: TRBJ2-1
cdr3_aa: CASSYEFSYNEQFF
cdr3_nt: TGTGCCAGCAGTTACGAGTTCTCCTACAATGAGCAGTTCTTC

d_call: TRBD1
v_call: TRBV6-1
clone_size: many
j_call: TRBJ1-1
cdr3_aa: CATSRTGYTEAFF
cdr3_nt: TGTGCCACCTCCCGGACAGGGTACACTGAAGCTTTCTTT

d_call: NA
v_call: TRBV5-5
clone_size: many
j_call: TRBJ2-7
cdr3_aa: CASSLSSYTYEQYF
cdr3_nt: TGTGCCAGCAGCTTGAGTTCATATACCTACGAGCAGTACTTC

d_call: NA
v_call: TRBV27
clone_size: few
j_call: TRBJ2-2
cdr3_aa: CASSLAGVRRELFF
cdr3_nt: TGTGCCAGCAGTTTGGCAGGGGTTCGGAGGGAGCTGTTTTTT

d_call: NA
v_call: TRBV4-1
clone_size: many
j_call: TRBJ2-7
cdr3_aa: CASSQVGLYEQYF
cdr3_nt: TGCGCCAGCAGCCAAGTGGGGCTCTACGAGCAGTACTTC

d_call: NA
v_call: TRBV3-1
clone_size: NA
j_call: TRBJ1-5
cdr3_aa: CAICLSPTEGQPQHF
cdr3_nt: TGTGCCATCTGTTTATCCCCGACAGAGGGCCAGCCCCAGCATTTT

d_call: TRBD2
v_call: TRBV3-1
clone_size: NA
j_call: TRBJ2-5
cdr3_aa: CASSPRLAGGSGETQYF
cdr3_nt: TGTGCCAGCAGCCCTCGACTAGCGGGAGGGTCCGGGGAGACCCAGTACTTC

d_call: NA
v_call: TRBV29-1
clone_size: many
j_call: TRBJ2-5
cdr3_aa: CSVEGQGWEETQYF
cdr3_nt: TGCAGCGTTGAAGGTCAGGGGTGGGAGGAGACCCAGTACTTC

d_call: TRBD1
v_call: TRBV5-1
clone_size: many
j_call: TRBJ1-3
cdr3_aa: CASSPGGQGGNTIYF
cdr3_nt: TGCGCCAGCAGCCCAGGGGGACAGGGCGGAAACACCATATATTTT

d_call: NA
v_call: TRBV7-8
clone_size: NA
j_call: TRBJ1-2
cdr3_aa: CASSLEGIANYGYTF
cdr3_nt: TGTGCCAGCAGCTTAGAGGGCATCGCTAACTATGGCTACACCTTC

d_call: NA
v_call: TRBV4-1
clone_size: many
j_call: TRBJ2-1
cdr3_aa: CASSPLSVAEQFF
cdr3_nt: TGCGCCAGCAGCCCCCTCAGTGTGGCTGAGCAGTTCTTC